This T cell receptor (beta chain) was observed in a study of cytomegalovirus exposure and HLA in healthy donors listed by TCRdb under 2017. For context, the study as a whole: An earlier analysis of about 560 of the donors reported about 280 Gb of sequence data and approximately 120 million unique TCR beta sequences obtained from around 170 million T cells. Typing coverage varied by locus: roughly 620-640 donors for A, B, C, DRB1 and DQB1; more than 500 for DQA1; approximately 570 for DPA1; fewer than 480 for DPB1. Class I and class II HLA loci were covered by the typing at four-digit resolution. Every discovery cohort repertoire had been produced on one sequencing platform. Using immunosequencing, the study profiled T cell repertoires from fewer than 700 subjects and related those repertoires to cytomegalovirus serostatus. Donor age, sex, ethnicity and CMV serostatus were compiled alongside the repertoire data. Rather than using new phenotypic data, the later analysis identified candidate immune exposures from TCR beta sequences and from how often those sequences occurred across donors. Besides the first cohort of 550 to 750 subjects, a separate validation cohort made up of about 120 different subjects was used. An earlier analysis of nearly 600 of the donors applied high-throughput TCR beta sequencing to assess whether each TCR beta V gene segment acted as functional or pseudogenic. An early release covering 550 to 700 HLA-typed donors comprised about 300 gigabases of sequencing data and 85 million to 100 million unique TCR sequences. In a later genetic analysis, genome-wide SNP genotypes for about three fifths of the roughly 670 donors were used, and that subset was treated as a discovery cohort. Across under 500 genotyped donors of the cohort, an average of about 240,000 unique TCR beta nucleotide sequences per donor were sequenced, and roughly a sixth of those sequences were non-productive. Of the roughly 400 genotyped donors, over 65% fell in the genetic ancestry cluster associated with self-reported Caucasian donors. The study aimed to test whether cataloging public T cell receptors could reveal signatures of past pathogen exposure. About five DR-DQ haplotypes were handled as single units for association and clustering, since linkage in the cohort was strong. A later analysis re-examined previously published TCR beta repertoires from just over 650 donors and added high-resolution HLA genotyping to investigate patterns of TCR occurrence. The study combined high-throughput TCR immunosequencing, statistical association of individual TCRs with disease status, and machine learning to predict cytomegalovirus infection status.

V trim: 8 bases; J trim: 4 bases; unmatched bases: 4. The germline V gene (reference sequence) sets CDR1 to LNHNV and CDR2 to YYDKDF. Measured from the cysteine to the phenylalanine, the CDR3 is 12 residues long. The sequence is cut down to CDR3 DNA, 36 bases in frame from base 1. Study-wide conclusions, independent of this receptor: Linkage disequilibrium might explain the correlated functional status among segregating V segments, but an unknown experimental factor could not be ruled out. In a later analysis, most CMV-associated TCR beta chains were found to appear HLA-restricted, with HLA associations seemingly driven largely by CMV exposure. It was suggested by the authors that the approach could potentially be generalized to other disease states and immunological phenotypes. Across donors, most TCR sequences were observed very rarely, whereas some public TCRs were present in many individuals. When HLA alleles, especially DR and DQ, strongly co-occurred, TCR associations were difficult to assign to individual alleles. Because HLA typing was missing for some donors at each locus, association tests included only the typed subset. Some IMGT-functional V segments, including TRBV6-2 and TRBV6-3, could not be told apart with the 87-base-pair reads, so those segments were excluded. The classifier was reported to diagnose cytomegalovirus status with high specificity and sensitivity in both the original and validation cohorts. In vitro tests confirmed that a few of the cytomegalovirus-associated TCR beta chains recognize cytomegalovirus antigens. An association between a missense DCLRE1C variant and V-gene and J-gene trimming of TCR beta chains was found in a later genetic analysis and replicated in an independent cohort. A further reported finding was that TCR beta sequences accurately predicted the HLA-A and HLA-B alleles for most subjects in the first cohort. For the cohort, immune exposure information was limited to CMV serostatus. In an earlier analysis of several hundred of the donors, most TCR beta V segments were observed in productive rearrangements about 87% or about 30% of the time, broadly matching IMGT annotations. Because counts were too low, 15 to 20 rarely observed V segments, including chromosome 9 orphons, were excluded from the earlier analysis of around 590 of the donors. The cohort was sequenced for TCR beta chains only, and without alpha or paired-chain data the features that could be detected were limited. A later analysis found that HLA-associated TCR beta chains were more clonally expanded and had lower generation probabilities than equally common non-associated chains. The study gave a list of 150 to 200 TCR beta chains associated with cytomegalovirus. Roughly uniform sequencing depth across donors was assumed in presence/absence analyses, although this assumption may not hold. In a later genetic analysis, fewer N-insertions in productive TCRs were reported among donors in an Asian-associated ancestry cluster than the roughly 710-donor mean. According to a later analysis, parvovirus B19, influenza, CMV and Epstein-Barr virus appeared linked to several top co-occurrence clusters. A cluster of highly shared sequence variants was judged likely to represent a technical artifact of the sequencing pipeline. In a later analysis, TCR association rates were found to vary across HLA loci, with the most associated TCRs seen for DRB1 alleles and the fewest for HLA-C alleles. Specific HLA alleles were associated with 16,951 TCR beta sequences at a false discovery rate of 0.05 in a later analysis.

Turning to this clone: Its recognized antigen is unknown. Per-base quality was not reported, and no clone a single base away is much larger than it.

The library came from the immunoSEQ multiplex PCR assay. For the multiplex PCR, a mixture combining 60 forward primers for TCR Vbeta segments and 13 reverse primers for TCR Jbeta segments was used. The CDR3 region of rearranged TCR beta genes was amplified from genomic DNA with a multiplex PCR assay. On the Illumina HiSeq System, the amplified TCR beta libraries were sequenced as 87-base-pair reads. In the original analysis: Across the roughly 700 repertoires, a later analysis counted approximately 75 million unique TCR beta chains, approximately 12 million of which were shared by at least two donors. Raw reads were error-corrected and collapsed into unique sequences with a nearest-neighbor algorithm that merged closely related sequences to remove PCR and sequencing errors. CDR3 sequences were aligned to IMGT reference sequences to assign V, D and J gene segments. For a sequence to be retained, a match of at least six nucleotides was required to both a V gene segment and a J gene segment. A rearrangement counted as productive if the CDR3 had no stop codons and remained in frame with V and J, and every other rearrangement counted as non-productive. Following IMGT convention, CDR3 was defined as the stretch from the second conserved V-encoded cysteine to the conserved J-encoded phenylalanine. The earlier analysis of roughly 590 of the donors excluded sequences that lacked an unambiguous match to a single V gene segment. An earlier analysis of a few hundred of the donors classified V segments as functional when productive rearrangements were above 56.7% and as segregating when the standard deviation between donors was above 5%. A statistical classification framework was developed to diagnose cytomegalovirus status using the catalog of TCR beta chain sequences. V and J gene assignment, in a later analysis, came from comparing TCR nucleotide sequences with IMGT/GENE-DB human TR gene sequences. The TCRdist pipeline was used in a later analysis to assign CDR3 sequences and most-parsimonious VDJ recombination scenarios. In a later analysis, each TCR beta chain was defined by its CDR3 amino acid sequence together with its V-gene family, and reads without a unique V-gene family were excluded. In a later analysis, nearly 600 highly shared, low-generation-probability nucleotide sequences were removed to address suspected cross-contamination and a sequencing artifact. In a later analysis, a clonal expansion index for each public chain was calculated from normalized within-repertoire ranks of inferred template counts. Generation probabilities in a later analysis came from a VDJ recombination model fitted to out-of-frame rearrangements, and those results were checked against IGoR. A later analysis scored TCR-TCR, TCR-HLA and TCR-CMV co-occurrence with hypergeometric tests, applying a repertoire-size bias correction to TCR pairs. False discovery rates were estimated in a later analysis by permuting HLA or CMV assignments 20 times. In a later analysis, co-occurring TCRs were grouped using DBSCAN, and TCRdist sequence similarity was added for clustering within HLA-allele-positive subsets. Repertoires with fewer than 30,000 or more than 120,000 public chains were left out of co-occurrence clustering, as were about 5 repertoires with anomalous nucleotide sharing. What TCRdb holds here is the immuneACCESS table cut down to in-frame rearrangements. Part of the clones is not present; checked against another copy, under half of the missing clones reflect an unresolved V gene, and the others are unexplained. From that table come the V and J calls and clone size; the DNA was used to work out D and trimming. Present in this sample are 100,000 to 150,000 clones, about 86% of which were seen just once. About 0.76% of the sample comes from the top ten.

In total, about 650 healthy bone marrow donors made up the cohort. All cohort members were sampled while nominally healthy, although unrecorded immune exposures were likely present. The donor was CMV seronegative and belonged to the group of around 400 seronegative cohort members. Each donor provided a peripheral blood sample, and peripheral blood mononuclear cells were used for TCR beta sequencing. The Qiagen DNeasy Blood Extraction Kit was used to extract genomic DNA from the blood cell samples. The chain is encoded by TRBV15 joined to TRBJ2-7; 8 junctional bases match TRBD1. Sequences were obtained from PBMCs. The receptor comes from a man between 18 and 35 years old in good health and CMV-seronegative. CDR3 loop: CATGQGTYEQYF. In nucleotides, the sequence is TGTGCCACCGGACAGGGAACTTACGAGCAGTACTTC.